The 21 T cell receptor beta chains in this list originate from one sample, sequenced in a study of blood T cell repertoires in COVID-19. Assay: immunoSEQ multiplex PCR; the TCRdb copy retains only in-frame clones and omits some. The top ten hold roughly two fifths of the sample, which has 80,000 or so clones, approximately 81% seen once. Source material: peripheral blood. The origin of the receptors is an elderly man with acute or convalescent COVID-19.

The chain recombines TRBV4-3 with TRBJ2-1; 7 bases line up with TRBD2. With 3 bases clipped from V and 2 bases from J, the junction kept 4 bases outside the gene matches. This CDR3 comprises 15 residues. The germline V gene has CDR1 LGHNA and CDR2 YSLEER. The DNA of the CDR3 is TGCGCCAGCAGCCAGCAAGGGAGGGCCTACAATGAGCAGTTCTTC. Protein sequence: CASSQQGRAYNEQFF.

The chain uses TRBV7-9 and TRBJ1-6; D gene uncertain. This CDR3 comprises 14 residues. Trimming left V 1 base short and J 4 bases short, with 5 bases between. CDR1 SEHNR and CDR2 FQNEAQ come from the germline V gene (reference sequence). CDR3 in DNA: TGTGCCAGCAGCTTAGGGGCATATAATTCACCCCTCCACTTT. Amino acids: CASSLGAYNSPLHF.

The chain carries TRBV5-1 and TRBJ2-1, with TRBD2 matching over 9 bases. From germline, CDR1 is SGHRS and CDR2 YFSETQ. V dropped 2 bases and J dropped 2; count of bases not matched to a gene: 5. The CDR3 consists of 16 residues. The CDR3 nucleotides read TGCGCCAGCAGCTTTAGCGGGAGCGCTGCCTACAATGAGCAGTTCTTC. Protein: CASSFSGSAAYNEQFF.

This CDR3 reads CASSSAGTSGYNEQFF. CDR3 DNA: TGTGCCAGCAGCTCAGCCGGGACTAGCGGATACAATGAGCAGTTCTTC. This sequence joins TRBV7-2 and TRBJ2-1; TRBD2 aligns across 11 bases. The CDR3 is made up of 16 amino acids. Looked up from germline, CDR1 is SGHTA and CDR2 is FQGNSA. V was pared by 4 bases and J by 4 bases, with 6 bases of the junction left unmatched.

The chain uses TRBV30 and TRBJ2-5; 8 positions agree with TRBD2. V lost 5 bases to trimming and J lost 4 bases; unmatched junction nucleotides: 3. The length of the CDR3 is 12 residues. Germline CDR1 is GTSNPN and CDR2 is SVGIG (reference sequence). CDR3 in DNA: TGTGCCTGGGGAGCGGGAGCAGAGACCCAGTACTTC. Translation gives CAWGAGAETQYF.

This chain joins TRBV6-5 and TRBJ2-1; 10 bases align to TRBD2. The V and J ends lost 3 bases and 10 bases, in that order; junction bases with no gene match: 6. This CDR3 is 14 amino acids long. Germline CDR1 reads MNHEY; CDR2 reads SVGAGI. The CDR3 loop is CASSYSGRRREQFF. CDR3 DNA: TGTGCCAGCAGTTATAGCGGGAGGAGGAGGGAGCAGTTCTTC.

This rearrangement joins TRBV27 to TRBJ1-4; the match to TRBD1 covers 11 bases. Germline-derived CDR1 and CDR2 are MNHEY and SMNVEV (reference sequence). Trimming cost V 6 bases and J 8 bases; bases outside gene matches: 8. This CDR3 contains 15 residues. The CDR3 DNA follows: TGTGCCAGCAGAGGACAGGGGGCAGGTCAGGAAAAACTGTTTTTT. Its protein is CASRGQGAGQEKLFF.

The chain carries TRBV5-1 and TRBJ2-3; the match to TRBD1 covers 10 bases. The CDR3 has 14 amino acids. CDR1 and CDR2 from the germline V gene are SGHRS and YFSETQ. V lost 4 bases and J lost 6; bases outside the gene matches: 5. As DNA, the CDR3 is TGCGCCAGCAGCCGGGACAGGGGTGTGGATACGCAGTATTTT. Translation: CASSRDRGVDTQYF.

This clone came up a few times. The genes are TRBV2 and TRBJ2-1, with 9 nucleotides matching TRBD1. Germline loops: CDR1 SNHLY, CDR2 FYNNEI. The CDR3 has 15 residues. Trimming cost V 2 bases and J 3 bases; bases outside gene matches: 2. For the CDR3, the DNA is TGTGCCAGCAGTGAAAGGGACAGGGTCTACAATGAGCAGTTCTTC. Encoded protein: CASSERDRVYNEQFF.

This clone occurred once. This chain connects TRBV15 to TRBJ1-4, with 8 bases that match TRBD1. Losses at the gene ends were 2 bases for V and 6 bases for J; bases not matched to a gene: 14. CDR1 LNHNV and CDR2 YYDKDF come from the germline V gene (reference sequence). This CDR3 comprises 18 residues. Written as DNA, the CDR3 is TGTGCCACCAGCAGATCATGGACAGGGAGGGGAGGGGATGAAAAACTGTTTTTT. It specifies CATSRSWTGRGGDEKLFF.

The J gene is TRBJ2-1, the V gene TRBV7-3; no firm D call. Germline CDR1 reads SGHTA; CDR2 reads FQGTGA. V was shortened by 3 bases and J by 0 bases, with 6 bases between the two germline ends. The CDR3 loop spans 14 amino acids. CDR3 residues: CASSFRSSYNEQFF. CDR3 coding DNA: TGTGCCAGCAGCTTCCGGAGCTCCTACAATGAGCAGTTCTTC. Based on the CDR3 plus reference TRBV7-3 and TRBJ2-1, the full variable domain is GAGVSQTPSNKVTEKGKYVELRCDPISGHTALYWYRQSLGQGPEFLIYFQGTGAADDSGLPNDRFFAVRPEGSVSTLKIQRTERGDSAVYLCASSFRSSYNEQFFGPGTRLTVL.

The chain employs TRBV5-5 and TRBJ1-1, with no clear D. The CDR3 is made up of 16 amino acids. V shed 1 base and J shed 1 base, with 14 bases lying between them. Per the germline V gene, CDR1 is SGHKS and CDR2 is YYEKEE (reference sequence). The CDR3 DNA follows: TGTGCCAGCAGCTTGCTGGCAGGCGGAGGGAACACTGAAGCTTTCTTT. Its translation is CASSLLAGGGNTEAFF.

The V call is TRBV28, the J call TRBJ1-2; TRBD1 agrees at 9 bases. Germline V lookup: CDR1 MDHEN, CDR2 SYDVKM. The junction had 7 bases not matched to a gene; V was cut back by 2 bases and J by 6 bases. CDR3 length: 15 residues. The CDR3 region has the DNA TGTGCCAGCAGTTTAAGGGGACAGGGAGGAAATGGCTACACCTTC. The encoded protein is CASSLRGQGGNGYTF.

The chain links TRBV23-1 to TRBJ2-7, with 8 bases aligning to TRBD1. TRBV23-1 belongs to the ORF category, with a function that is uncertain. The CDR3 loop spans 15 amino acids. The ends lost 0 bases at V and 5 bases at J; junction bases unmatched: 6. The CDR3: CASSQSGQGKDEQYF. CDR3 nucleotides: TGCGCCAGCAGTCAATCAGGACAGGGAAAGGACGAGCAGTACTTC.

The gene calls are TRBV5-1 and TRBJ1-1, with D hard to call. CDR3 size: 13 residues. Germline loops: CDR1 SGHRS, CDR2 YFSETQ. V shed 1 base and J shed 0 bases, with 4 bases lying between them. The CDR3 sequence: CASSLFLNTEAFF. The CDR3 DNA reads TGCGCCAGCAGCTTGTTCTTGAACACTGAAGCTTTCTTT. Looking up the rest from reference TRBV5-1 and TRBJ1-1 gives the full variable domain: KAGVTQTPRYLIKTRGQQVTLSCSPISGHRSVSWYQQTPGQGLQFLFEYFSETQRNKGNFPGRFSGRQFSNSRSEMNVSTLELGDSALYLCASSLFLNTEAFFGQGTRLTVV.

V is TRBV6-6 and J is TRBJ2-7, with 7 bases identical to TRBD1. The V segment lost 2 bases and the J segment 0 bases; nucleotides outside the gene matches: 4. Germline V gives CDR1 MNHNY, CDR2 SVGAGI (reference sequence). CDR3 length: 15 residues. CDR3 amino acids: CASSYDRASSYEQYF. In DNA, the CDR3 is TGTGCCAGCAGTTACGACAGGGCGAGCTCCTACGAGCAGTACTTC.

The genes are TRBV29-1 and TRBJ2-1; 10 bases agree with TRBD2. The CDR3 loop spans 15 amino acids. V lost 6 bases, J lost 4 bases, and 9 bases stayed unmatched. The germline gives CDR1 SQVTM, CDR2 ANQGSEA. CDR3 sequence reads: CSVVGTSENYNEQFF. The CDR3 DNA follows: TGCAGCGTCGTAGGGACTAGCGAAAATTACAATGAGCAGTTCTTC.

This clone was observed a few times. The rearrangement joins TRBV11-2 to TRBJ2-7, with 15 positions matching TRBD2. Trimming cost V 5 bases and J 5 bases; bases outside gene matches: 7. The CDR3 runs to 16 residues. Germline lookup yields CDR1 SGHAT and CDR2 FQNNGV. The CDR3 reads CASSTGLAGGSHEQYF. CDR3 bases: TGTGCCAGCAGCACCGGACTAGCGGGAGGGAGCCACGAGCAGTACTTC.

This chain joins TRBV27 and TRBJ1-1; TRBD1 matches at 11 bases. The CDR3 contains 15 residues. The V gene end was trimmed by 3 bases and the J gene end by 5 bases; junction bases not matched to a gene: 5. Germline lookup yields CDR1 MNHEY and CDR2 SMNVEV (reference sequence). CDR3 sequence: CASSFVGQGETEAFF. The CDR3 DNA is TGTGCCAGCAGTTTTGTGGGACAGGGGGAGACTGAAGCTTTCTTT.

The J gene is TRBJ1-6, the V gene TRBV30, with D unresolved. Germline V gives CDR1 GTSNPN, CDR2 SVGIG (reference sequence). The CDR3 totals 13 residues. Between the trimmed V and J ends, which lost 2 bases and 7 bases, there was a span of 9 bases. In DNA form, the CDR3 reads TGTGCCTGGAGTATCCAGGCCAATTCACCCCTCCACTTT. This sequence encodes CAWSIQANSPLHF.

The J gene is TRBJ1-3, the V gene TRBV18; 8 positions agree with TRBD1. After removal of 3 bases from V and 0 bases from J, the junction contained 4 bases not matched to a gene. There are 16 residues in the CDR3. From germline, CDR1 is KGHSH and CDR2 LQKENI. The CDR3 region is CASSPRTGSSGNTIYF. The CDR3 DNA sequence: TGTGCCAGCTCACCGAGGACAGGGAGCTCTGGAAACACCATATATTTT.